This T cell receptor beta chain was sequenced during a study of T cells in Graves' hyperthyroidism and ophthalmopathy. Trimming cost V 2 bases and J 4 bases, with 6 bases left between them. Germline-derived CDR1 and CDR2 are GTSNPN and SVGIG (reference sequence). The CDR3 runs 11 residues. Researchers amplified the TCR beta CDR3 regions from RNA transcripts. HTBI primers drove first-round RT-PCR of the TCR CDR3. From the multiplex PCR reads, TCRdb called clonotypes with MiXCR, one entry per CDR3 protein. The sample records over 700,000 distinct CDR3 sequences, around 20% being singletons. There are a few counts of this clonotype.

The rearrangement uses TRBV30 and TRBJ2-7, with unresolved D. Source material: blood. The source of this sequence is a woman aged 45 to 65 with Graves' hyperthyroidism that later progressed to Graves' ophthalmopathy. The CDR3 DNA is TGTGCCTGGAGTATGGGGTACGAGCAGTACTTC. Its translation is CAWSMGYEQYF.